This TCR beta chain was obtained from a study of shared clonotypes between healthy human individuals. Study conclusions and caveats: Sequencing depth was predicted to influence how clonotypes are shared among donors.

Remarks on this clone: Its antigen is unidentified.

Repertoires were generated with immunoSEQ multiplex PCR, while TCRdb's copy carries only in-frame clones and drops some. The table lists 450,000 to 500,000 clones, over 70% of them singletons. Between the trimmed V and J ends, which lost 6 bases and 0 bases, there was a span of 14 bases. This CDR3 contains 16 residues. Germline V gene lookup returns CDR1 MDHEN and CDR2 SYDVKM. The TCR was taken from a woman in her 40s in good health. Some clones in this sample may be carry-over from other donors' samples. V is TRBV28 and J is TRBJ1-4; D perhaps matches TRBD1 (5 bases). Sequenced: PBMCs. The CDR3 loop reads CASRSRQLPTNEKLFF. Written as DNA, the CDR3 is TGTGCCAGCAGGTCCCGACAGTTGCCAACTAATGAAAAACTGTTTTTT.